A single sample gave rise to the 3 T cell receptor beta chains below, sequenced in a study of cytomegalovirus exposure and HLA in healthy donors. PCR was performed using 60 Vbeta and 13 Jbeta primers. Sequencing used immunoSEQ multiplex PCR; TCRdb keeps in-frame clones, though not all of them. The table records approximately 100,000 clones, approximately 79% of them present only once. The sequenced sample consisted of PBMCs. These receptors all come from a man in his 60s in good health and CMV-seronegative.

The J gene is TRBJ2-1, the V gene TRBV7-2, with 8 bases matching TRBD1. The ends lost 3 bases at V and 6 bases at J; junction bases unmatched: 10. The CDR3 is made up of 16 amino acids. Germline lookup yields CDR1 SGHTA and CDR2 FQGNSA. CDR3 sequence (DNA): TGTGCCAGCAGCTTCCCAGGGGGCGCGCAGGTCAATGAGCAGTTCTTC. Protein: CASSFPGGAQVNEQFF.

Here the CDR3 reads CSVGRTSGNEQFF. The CDR3 nucleotides read TGCAGCGTTGGCCGGACTAGCGGCAATGAGCAGTTCTTC. V usage is TRBV29-1 and J usage is TRBJ2-1, with 10 bases identical to TRBD2. Unmatched junction bases numbered 3, after V lost 4 bases and J lost 6 bases. CDR1 SQVTM and CDR2 ANQGSEA come from the germline V gene. The CDR3 length is 13 residues.

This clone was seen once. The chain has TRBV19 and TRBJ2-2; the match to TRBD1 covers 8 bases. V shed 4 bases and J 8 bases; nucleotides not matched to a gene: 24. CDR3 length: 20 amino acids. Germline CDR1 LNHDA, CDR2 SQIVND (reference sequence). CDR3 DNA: TGTGCCAGTAGTACATTCCACGAGTCGGACAGGGCGCGAGTATATGGGGAGCTGTTTTTT. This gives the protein CASSTFHESDRARVYGELFF.